This T cell receptor (beta chain) was recorded in a study of CD8 T cells in ankylosing spondylitis. Regarding the study as a whole: From matched ankylosing spondylitis synovial fluid, disease-linked clones were reportedly recovered at significantly enriched levels.

The CDR3 is made up of 17 amino acids. Comment on this clonotype: The antigen is not known.

A single record per CDR3 protein comes from TCRdb applying MiXCR to the 5' RACE reads. The repertoire holds approximately 30,000 distinct CDR3 sequences, about 7% seen once, with roughly a tenth in the top ten. The chain has TRBV5-2 and TRBJ2-6; the table's TRBD2 call for D was not verified on the DNA. TRBV5-2 is classified as a pseudogene. The sequence derives from a male donor with ankylosing spondylitis or in good health (not recorded which). Material: blood, either unsorted or a sorted T cell fraction (not recorded which). The chain's CDR3 is CASFSGECISGANVLTF. CDR3 in DNA: TGTGCCAGTTTTAGCGGGGAATGCATCTCTGGGGCCAACGTCCTGACTTTC.